The 32 T cell receptor beta chains below all came from one sample that was sequenced in a study of OX40 agonist ivuxolimab in advanced cancers. Sequencing was performed with immunoSEQ multiplex PCR; in TCRdb, only in-frame clones are kept and a portion is missing. The sample lists 50,000 to 85,000 clones, around 83% occurring once. The sample here was CD4+ or CD8+ T cells sorted from blood, taken in a trial of the OX40 agonist ivuxolimab. The receptors here all came from an adult with an advanced solid tumor such as melanoma, head and neck, liver or kidney cancer.

The chain has TRBV15 and TRBJ2-5; maybe TRBD2 (5 bases). With 0 bases removed from V and 4 bases from J, the gap between germline ends came to 12 bases. Germline V gene lookup returns CDR1 LNHNV and CDR2 YYDKDF (reference sequence). This CDR3 comprises 15 residues. In DNA, the CDR3 is TGTGCCACCAGCAGAGATCGAGGGTTGGGAGAGACCCAGTACTTC. As protein: CATSRDRGLGETQYF.

By share, this clone ranks as medium-sized. The genes are TRBV7-9 and TRBJ1-2, with D unresolved. V lost 0 bases to trimming and J lost 5 bases, with 10 bases between them. Germline V CDR1 and CDR2: SEHNR, FQNEAQ (reference sequence). The CDR3 is made up of 14 amino acids. The CDR3 is CASSLASGQYGYTF. CDR3 nucleotides: TGTGCCAGCAGCTTAGCCTCAGGCCAGTATGGCTACACCTTC.

The chain joins TRBV15 to TRBJ1-5; D might be TRBD1 (5 bases). Germline CDR1 reads LNHNV; CDR2 reads YYDKDF (reference sequence). Deletions cut 4 bases from V and 3 bases from J, with 13 bases between. The CDR3 spans 15 residues. CDR3 sequence: CATSTERGPNQPQHF. The CDR3 DNA is TGTGCCACCAGCACAGAGCGGGGACCCAATCAGCCCCAGCATTTT.

This clone was observed a single time. This chain links TRBV5-4 with TRBJ2-7; 7 bases line up with TRBD2. CDR1 and CDR2 (germline): SGHNT, YYREEE (reference sequence). This CDR3 spans 14 amino acids. V lost 3 bases to trimming and J lost 6 bases; unmatched junction nucleotides: 9. DNA for the CDR3: TGTGCCAGCAGCTACGGACTAGTTCCCAGCGAGCAGTACTTC. Residues: CASSYGLVPSEQYF.

The chain carries TRBV10-3 and TRBJ2-5; D uncertain. Per the germline V gene, CDR1 is ENHRY and CDR2 is SYGVKD. This CDR3 is 12 amino acids long. V was shortened by 3 bases and J by 5 bases, with 7 bases between the two germline ends. The CDR3 DNA sequence: TGTGCCATCAGTGAAAGGCGGGAGACCCAGTACTTC. This gives the protein CAISERRETQYF.

The rearrangement joins TRBV4-2 to TRBJ2-5; TRBD2 is a possible D gene (7 bases). Trimming shortened V by 3 bases and J by 5 bases, and 16 bases separated the two germline ends. CDR1 is LGHNA and CDR2 is YNFKEQ in the germline V gene. The CDR3 runs to 15 residues. CDR3 region: CASSQEGGVGETQYF. In DNA form, the CDR3 reads TGTGCCAGCAGCCAGGAAGGGGGGGTTGGGGAGACCCAGTACTTC.

The chain carries TRBV12-5 and TRBJ2-5; no clear D. The better agreement between TRBJ2-7 and the DNA end casts doubt on the J call. Germline V gives CDR1 LGHNT, CDR2 FRNRAP. The CDR3 is made up of 17 amino acids. For the CDR3, the DNA is TGTGCTAGTGGTTTGATCATGGGCGGATTGAGCTCCTACGAGCAGTACTTC. It specifies CASGLIMGGLSSYEQYF.

The chain uses TRBV7-2 and TRBJ2-5; 9 bases map to TRBD1. V lost 5 bases to trimming and J lost 5 bases; unmatched junction nucleotides: 9. CDR1 and CDR2 from the germline V gene are SGHTA and FQGNSA. This CDR3 is built from 15 residues. The CDR3 spells CASSPLGQGGETQYF. DNA of the CDR3: TGTGCCAGCAGCCCTCTGGGACAGGGAGGCGAGACCCAGTACTTC.

The chain carries TRBV14 and TRBJ1-5; D might be TRBD1 (5 bases). The CDR3 spans 13 residues. Germline lookup yields CDR1 SGHDN and CDR2 FVKESK. The V and J ends lost 0 bases and 7 bases respectively, with 7 bases between them. The CDR3 is CASSQEEGQPQHF. The CDR3 DNA reads TGTGCCAGCAGCCAAGAGGAGGGGCAGCCCCAGCATTTT.

The chain is built from TRBV11-3 and TRBJ2-7, with 9 bases identical to TRBD1. J gave up 1 base and V 3 bases, and 4 bases lay outside the gene matches. Germline lookup yields CDR1 SGHNT and CDR2 YENEEA. CDR3 length: 15 residues. Here the CDR3 DNA reads TGTGCCAGCAGCTTGGGGACAGGGAGATCCTACGAGCAGTACTTC. This sequence encodes CASSLGTGRSYEQYF.

CDR3 nucleotides: TGTGCCAGTAGCCCTCGGGACAGGGGGTCGTACGAGCAGTACTTC. Its protein is CASSPRDRGSYEQYF. The chain carries TRBV19 and TRBJ2-7; 11 nucleotides agree with TRBD1. J was trimmed by 4 bases and V by 6 bases; bases with no gene match: 8. There are 15 residues in the CDR3. Per germline, CDR1 LNHDA and CDR2 SQIVND (reference sequence).

The chain combines TRBV4-3 with TRBJ2-3; 7 bases are a match to TRBD2. The CDR3 loop spans 15 amino acids. Germline V gene lookup returns CDR1 LGHNA and CDR2 YSLEER. V dropped 0 bases and J dropped 1; count of bases not matched to a gene: 1. The CDR3 nucleotides are TGCGCCAGCAGCCAAGAGAGCGGGGGCACAGATACGCAGTATTTT. Protein sequence: CASSQESGGTDTQYF.

V and J are TRBV6-6 and TRBJ2-7; 9 nucleotides match TRBD2. With 5 bases clipped from V and 7 bases from J, the junction kept 9 bases outside the gene matches. The CDR3 sequence is 14 residues long. CDR1 and CDR2 from the germline V gene are MNHNY and SVGAGI (reference sequence). CDR3 amino acids: CASSQLAGIDEQYF. In DNA form, the CDR3 reads TGTGCCAGCAGTCAACTAGCGGGTATCGATGAGCAGTACTTC.

The chain has TRBV2 and TRBJ1-1; the D gene is possibly TRBD1 (5 bases). CDR3 length: 13 residues. Germline V CDR1 and CDR2: SNHLY, FYNNEI. V shed 6 bases and J shed 1 base, with 9 bases lying between them. The CDR3 region has the DNA TGTGCCAGCAGACTGGACAAGAACACTGAAGCTTTCTTT. This codes for CASRLDKNTEAFF.

This clone was detected once. V gene TRBV28 combines with J gene TRBJ1-2; the match to TRBD1 covers 7 bases. From germline, CDR1 is MDHEN and CDR2 SYDVKM. The CDR3 sequence is 13 residues long. V lost 1 base to trimming and J lost 8 bases; unmatched junction nucleotides: 4. The CDR3 DNA reads TGTGCCAGCAGTTTATCCAGGGGGAGCGGCTACACCTTC. Protein sequence: CASSLSRGSGYTF.

The chain couples TRBV4-2 to TRBJ1-4; D might be TRBD1 (5 bases). Germline CDR1 and CDR2: LGHNA and YNFKEQ. Trimming cost V 3 bases and J 13 bases, with 12 bases left between them. The CDR3 runs 12 residues. The CDR3 protein is CASSQTGVILFF. The CDR3 region has the DNA TGTGCCAGCAGCCAGACGGGGGTAATACTGTTTTTT.

CDR3 protein: CASSLTGTSGTLIYF. The DNA of the CDR3 is TGCGCCAGCAGTCTTACCGGGACTAGCGGGACCCTTATCTACTTC. The chain has TRBV23-1 and TRBJ2-5; 13 bases fit TRBD2. TRBV23-1 is identified as an open reading frame with a role that is uncertain. There are 15 residues in the CDR3. The V and J ends lost 4 bases and 14 bases, in that order; junction bases with no gene match: 13.

The V call is TRBV5-1, the J call TRBJ2-1; a weak D match, TRBD2 (6 bases). The CDR3 sequence is 15 residues long. V was trimmed by 2 bases and J by 9 bases, leaving 18 bases between them. Germline V gene lookup returns CDR1 SGHRS and CDR2 YFSETQ. The DNA of the CDR3 is TGCGCCAGCAGCTTTTGGGGGGTGGGCTCTGGTGAGCAGTTCTTC. Protein product: CASSFWGVGSGEQFF.

The chain recombines TRBV18 with TRBJ2-7; possible D gene TRBD1, 5 bases. This CDR3 has 14 amino acids. Germline V gene data show CDR1 as KGHSH and CDR2 as LQKENI. V was shortened by 5 bases and J by 1 base, with 12 bases between the two germline ends. The CDR3 nucleotides are TGTGCCAGCTCAATCCGACAGTTATCCTACGAGCAGTACTTC. It translates to CASSIRQLSYEQYF.

The genes are TRBV5-6 and TRBJ1-1; 11 nucleotides line up with TRBD1. CDR1 and CDR2 from the germline V gene are SGHDT and YYEEEE. Unmatched junction bases numbered 7, after V lost 3 bases and J lost 6 bases. The length of the CDR3 is 15 residues. For the CDR3, the DNA is TGTGCCAGCAGCTCGGGACAGGGGGAAGGCGCTGAAGCTTTCTTT. Amino acids: CASSSGQGEGAEAFF.

The chain has TRBV5-6 and TRBJ1-1; 11 bases map to TRBD1. The CDR3 is made up of 16 amino acids. Per germline, CDR1 SGHDT and CDR2 YYEEEE. The V and J ends lost 4 bases and 1 base, in that order; junction bases with no gene match: 6. CDR3 nucleotide sequence: TGTGCCAGCAGCCCGGGACAGGGGGTCGGGAACACTGAAGCTTTCTTT. It codes for CASSPGQGVGNTEAFF.

Only a few counts were recorded for this clone. The rearrangement joins TRBV5-8 to TRBJ1-5; 10 bases match TRBD1. From germline, CDR1 is SGHTS and CDR2 YDEGEE. Losses at the gene ends were 4 bases for V and 8 bases for J; bases not matched to a gene: 12. The CDR3 totals 16 residues. The CDR3 sequence: CASSKRTGGNVEPQHF. CDR3 sequence (DNA): TGTGCCAGCAGCAAACGGACAGGGGGAAATGTGGAGCCCCAGCATTTT.

The chain couples TRBV7-8 to TRBJ1-1; the D gene is possibly TRBD1 (5 bases). Germline CDR1 SGHVS, CDR2 FQNEAQ. The germline V and J ends were trimmed by 5 bases and 0 bases, with 10 bases remaining between them. The CDR3 is 14 amino acids. The CDR3 DNA is TGTGCCAGCAGCGCGGGACTCCTGAACACTGAAGCTTTCTTT. It specifies CASSAGLLNTEAFF.

J is TRBJ2-1 and V is TRBV2; tentatively, D is TRBD2 (5 bases). V shed 6 bases and J shed 6 bases, with 18 bases lying between them. The CDR3 runs 15 residues. Per germline, CDR1 SNHLY and CDR2 FYNNEI. In DNA form, the CDR3 reads TGTGCCAGCAGCCCCGCCCGAAACGGGATCAATGAGCAGTTCTTC. Its translation is CASSPARNGINEQFF.

This rearrangement joins TRBV2 to TRBJ1-5, with D unresolved. The CDR3 extends over 15 amino acids. The germline CDR1 and CDR2 sequences are SNHLY and FYNNEI. Trimming took 2 bases from V and 4 from J, leaving 12 bases between them. In DNA form, the CDR3 reads TGTGCCAGCAGTGAATTTAGGGTTTCAAATCAGCCCCAGCATTTT. Translating gives CASSEFRVSNQPQHF.

The chain uses TRBV30 and TRBJ2-5; unclear D gene. Germline lookup yields CDR1 GTSNPN and CDR2 SVGIG (reference sequence). V shed 1 base and J shed 11 bases, with 11 bases lying between them. The CDR3 runs 11 residues. CDR3 DNA: TGTGCCTGGAGTGACTATGCTGGTCAGTACTTC. It specifies CAWSDYAGQYF. The variable domain in full, completed from reference TRBV30 and TRBJ2-5, reads SQTIHQWPATLVQPVGSPLSLECTVEGTSNPNLYWYRQAAGRGLQLLFYSVGIGQISSEVPQNLSASRPQDRQFILSSKKLLLSDSGFYLCAWSDYAGQYFGPGTRLLVL.

The chain couples TRBV28 to TRBJ2-1, with 8 bases aligning to TRBD1. The CDR3 contains 13 residues. Germline V gene sequence: CDR1 MDHEN, CDR2 SYDVKM. The V gene end was trimmed by 6 bases and the J gene end by 8 bases; junction bases not matched to a gene: 6. DNA for the CDR3: TGTGCCAGCAGACACGACAGGGGCGATGAGCAGTTCTTC. Protein: CASRHDRGDEQFF.

This clone was picked up a small number of times. The J gene is TRBJ1-3, the V gene TRBV10-2; 9 nucleotides line up with TRBD1. Germline V gene sequence: CDR1 WSHSY, CDR2 SAAADI. The CDR3 runs 14 residues. Trimming took 7 bases from V and 2 from J; bases not matched to a gene: 3. Here the CDR3 reads CASINRGPGNTIYF. The CDR3 region has the DNA TGCGCCAGCATAAACAGGGGGCCTGGAAACACCATATATTTT.

The chain recombines TRBV6-4 with TRBJ1-1; a possible D gene is TRBD1 (5 bases). V was shortened by 10 bases and J by 4 bases, with 22 bases between the two germline ends. The CDR3 runs to 15 residues. Germline V gives CDR1 MRHNA, CDR2 SNTAGT. The CDR3 region has the DNA TGTGCCACCCGGAGGGGTCCCGACCGATCCACTGAAGCTTTCTTT. Its translation: CATRRGPDRSTEAFF.

V usage is TRBV19 and J usage is TRBJ1-6; D is undetermined. The CDR3 is made up of 13 amino acids. V was shortened by 5 bases and J by 4 bases, with 6 bases between the two germline ends. From germline, CDR1 is LNHDA and CDR2 SQIVND (reference sequence). DNA of the CDR3: TGTGCCAGTAGTCAGCAATATAATTCACCCCTCCACTTT. It codes for CASSQQYNSPLHF.

This clone occurred once. The chain recombines TRBV7-2 with TRBJ2-5; 7 nucleotides agree with TRBD2. CDR1 and CDR2 from the germline V gene are SGHTA and FQGNSA. The V gene end was trimmed by 1 base and the J gene end by 5 bases; junction bases not matched to a gene: 7. CDR3 length equals 15 residues. CDR3 protein: CASSLVRGREETQYF. The CDR3 coding sequence is TGTGCCAGCAGCTTAGTACGAGGGAGGGAGGAGACCCAGTACTTC.

This chain joins TRBV5-1 and TRBJ1-5, with a weak D call TRBD1 (5 bases). Germline loops: CDR1 SGHRS, CDR2 YFSETQ. Trimming shortened V by 0 bases and J by 8 bases, and 12 bases separated the two germline ends. The CDR3 consists of 14 residues. CDR3 loop: CASSLDGGREPQHF. The CDR3, as DNA: TGCGCCAGCAGCTTGGACGGGGGGAGAGAGCCCCAGCATTTT. Full variable domain (missing parts from reference TRBV5-1 and TRBJ1-5): KAGVTQTPRYLIKTRGQQVTLSCSPISGHRSVSWYQQTPGQGLQFLFEYFSETQRNKGNFPGRFSGRQFSNSRSEMNVSTLELGDSALYLCASSLDGGREPQHFGDGTRLSIL.